This T cell receptor (beta chain) emerged from a study of cytomegalovirus exposure and HLA in healthy donors. Regarding the study as a whole: A later analysis linked 15,000 to 20,000 TCR beta sequences to HLA alleles at 0.05 false discovery rate.

The study ran its PCR with 60 Vbeta and 13 Jbeta primers. Original methodology: It was a later analysis that counted roughly 79 million unique TCR beta chains, of which 8.5 million to 12 million were shared. This table comes from immunoSEQ multiplex PCR, and its TCRdb copy is limited to in-frame clones, with some not included. From that table come the V and J calls and clone size; the DNA was used to work out D and trimming. The table includes roughly 150,000 clones, about 76% detected once. Note on this clone: Its antigen is still unknown.

The sequenced sample was PBMCs. The clonotype comes from a woman aged 18-29 years in good health and CMV-seropositive.

CDR3 nucleotide sequence: TGTGCCAGCAGCTTTTCAGCAGGAACTGAAGCTTTCTTT. Its protein is CASSFSAGTEAFF. This rearrangement joins TRBV11-3 to TRBJ1-1; D unclear. Trimming removed 3 bases from V and 5 bases from J, with 10 bases in between. This CDR3 is 13 amino acids long. Germline CDR1 and CDR2: SGHNT and YENEEA.